Below, 16 T cell receptor beta chains from the same sample are listed, as sequenced in a study of cytomegalovirus exposure and HLA in healthy donors. 60 Vbeta and 13 Jbeta primers were used in PCR. Sequenced by immunoSEQ multiplex PCR; TCRdb stores in-frame clones only, minus some. This table has 95,000 to 120,000 clones, around 77% appearing once. Sequencing used PBMCs. The receptors shown here come from a woman in her thirties in good health and CMV-seropositive.

The chain links TRBV5-1 to TRBJ1-1, with D hard to call. The germline CDR1 and CDR2 sequences are SGHRS and YFSETQ. This CDR3 contains 12 residues. V lost 6 bases to trimming and J lost 2 bases, with 8 bases between them. The CDR3 DNA reads TGCGCCAGCAATCGGGGAAACACTGAAGCTTTCTTT. Its protein is CASNRGNTEAFF.

The gene calls are TRBV4-1 and TRBJ1-3; weak D call: TRBD1 (5 bases). Germline V CDR1 and CDR2: MGHRA, YSYEKL. The germline V and J ends were trimmed by 4 bases and 1 base, with 8 bases remaining between them. The CDR3 is 14 amino acids. CDR3 DNA: TGCGCCAGCAGCCGCCGGGGGTCTGGAAACACCATATATTTT. As protein: CASSRRGSGNTIYF.

This chain joins TRBV5-1 and TRBJ1-2; 7 nucleotides agree with TRBD1. The CDR3 spans 14 residues. The J segment lost 2 bases and the V segment lost 4 bases, leaving 5 bases of the junction unmatched. In germline, CDR1 is SGHRS, CDR2 YFSETQ. CDR3 DNA sequence: TGCGCCAGCAGCACAAGACAGGGAAACTATGGCTACACCTTC. Its translation: CASSTRQGNYGYTF.

The rearrangement links TRBV25-1 to TRBJ2-1; 9 positions match TRBD2. Per germline, CDR1 MGHDK and CDR2 SYGVNS. V was clipped by 4 bases and J by 7 bases; unmatched bases: 14. There are 17 residues in the CDR3. This CDR3 reads CASSVGSGGPRGNEQFF. DNA of the CDR3: TGTGCCAGCAGTGTGGGTAGCGGGGGACCTAGGGGGAATGAGCAGTTCTTC. The full variable domain, with the rest looked up from reference TRBV25-1 and TRBJ2-1, is EADIYQTPRYLVIGTGKKITLECSQTMGHDKMYWYQQDPGMELHLIHYSYGVNSTEKGDLSSESTVSRIRTEHFPLTLESARPSHTSQYLCASSVGSGGPRGNEQFFGPGTRLTVL.

As for this clone: Compared with germline, one end of the junction differs, possibly owing to a read error. V is TRBV5-6 and J is TRBJ1-4; TRBD1 might be the D (6 bases). The CDR3 sequence is 15 residues long. Per germline, CDR1 SGHDT and CDR2 YYEEEE. The CDR3 bases are TGTGCCAGCTCACAGGGCCAGCACCCTAAGGAAAAACTGTTTTTT. Encoded protein: CASSQGQHPKEKLFF.

The chain combines TRBV6-6 with TRBJ2-7; 7 positions match TRBD1. This CDR3 is 16 amino acids long. Losses at the gene ends were 2 bases for V and 3 bases for J; bases not matched to a gene: 10. The germline gives CDR1 MNHNY, CDR2 SVGAGI (reference sequence). CDR3 sequence: CASSYPPRQGFYEQYF. CDR3 nucleotide sequence: TGTGCCAGCAGTTACCCCCCTCGACAGGGTTTCTACGAGCAGTACTTC.

This chain connects TRBV4-1 to TRBJ1-5; no reliable D call. Germline loops: CDR1 MGHRA, CDR2 YSYEKL. This CDR3 has 16 amino acids. V gave up 1 base and J gave up 1 base, with 11 bases separating them. CDR3 amino acids: CASSQGGFPSNQPQHF. CDR3 sequence (DNA): TGCGCCAGCAGCCAAGGAGGGTTTCCAAGCAATCAGCCCCAGCATTTT.

V usage is TRBV28 and J usage is TRBJ2-6; D uncertain. The CDR3 has 12 residues. Trimming left V 0 bases short and J 13 bases short, with 7 bases between. From germline, CDR1 is MDHEN and CDR2 SYDVKM. This CDR3 reads CASSLWSPVLTF. The CDR3 DNA reads TGTGCCAGCAGTTTATGGTCCCCGGTCCTGACTTTC.

V and J are TRBV7-2 and TRBJ1-4; 10 positions match TRBD1. V lost 2 bases, J lost 8 bases, and 5 bases stayed unmatched. This CDR3 spans 15 amino acids. Germline V gene data show CDR1 as SGHTA and CDR2 as FQGNSA. CDR3 sequence reads: CASSLLGTGAEKLFF. CDR3 DNA: TGTGCCAGCAGCTTACTAGGGACAGGGGCCGAAAAACTGTTTTTT. The complete variable domain, with remaining parts taken from reference TRBV7-2 and TRBJ1-4, reads GAGVSQSPSNKVTEKGKDVELRCDPISGHTALYWYRQSLGQGLEFLIYFQGNSAPDKSGLPSDRFSAERTGGSVSTLTIQRTQQEDSAVYLCASSLLGTGAEKLFFGSGTQLSVL.

The rearrangement links TRBV7-3 to TRBJ1-2; TRBD1 matches at 7 bases. Germline lookup yields CDR1 SGHTA and CDR2 FQGTGA. The CDR3 contains 14 residues. Germline trimming cut 3 bases from V and 4 bases from J; bases unmatched to any gene: 5. CDR3 protein: CASSFTGASYGYTF. Here the CDR3 DNA reads TGTGCCAGCAGCTTTACAGGGGCAAGCTATGGCTACACCTTC.

The chain combines TRBV5-1 with TRBJ2-3; tentatively, D is TRBD1 (5 bases). The CDR3 length is 16 residues. CDR1 is SGHRS, CDR2 YFSETQ, per germline. Trimming shortened V by 0 bases and J by 2 bases, and 13 bases separated the two germline ends. CDR3 bases: TGCGCCAGCAGCTTGGGGTCGACAGCTATCACAGATACGCAGTATTTT. It specifies CASSLGSTAITDTQYF.

The V call is TRBV6-5, the J call TRBJ2-1, with D hard to call. This CDR3 region has 12 residues. The V gene lost 7 bases and the J gene lost 3 bases, with 7 bases spanning the gap. Germline CDR1 and CDR2: MNHEY and SVGAGI. This CDR3 is CASNGNYNEQFF. The CDR3 region has the DNA TGTGCCAGCAATGGCAACTACAATGAGCAGTTCTTC.

This clone has only a few counts. This chain's CDR3 is CASSFDLAKTGELFF. CDR3 nucleotides: TGTGCCAGCAGTTTTGACCTAGCTAAGACCGGGGAGCTGTTTTTT. V gene TRBV27 combines with J gene TRBJ2-2; a possible D gene is TRBD2 (5 bases). The CDR3 is made up of 15 amino acids. The ends were cut back, 3 bases at V and 5 bases at J, with 13 bases in the middle. Germline V gene lookup returns CDR1 MNHEY and CDR2 SMNVEV (reference sequence).

This clone was seen once. The rearrangement links TRBV4-1 to TRBJ1-2; D unresolved. Trimming cost V 0 bases and J 4 bases, with 12 bases left between them. The CDR3 is 15 residues long. Germline assignment: CDR1 MGHRA and CDR2 YSYEKL. This CDR3 is CASSQDWRGSYGYTF. CDR3 nucleotides: TGCGCCAGCAGCCAAGATTGGAGAGGCAGCTATGGCTACACCTTC.

The V call is TRBV27, the J call TRBJ1-2; D gene unclear. Germline CDR1 reads MNHEY; CDR2 reads SMNVEV (reference sequence). The germline V and J ends were trimmed by 10 bases and 1 base, with 16 bases remaining between them. The CDR3 loop spans 14 amino acids. Here the CDR3 reads CATNPSAGNYGYTF. The CDR3 nucleotides read TGTGCCACAAACCCCTCCGCGGGTAACTATGGCTACACCTTC.

This clone has just a few counts. The J gene is TRBJ1-3, the V gene TRBV1; the table gives TRBD1 as D, unverified against the DNA. TRBV1 is designated a pseudogene. The CDR3 runs to 18 residues. CDR3 sequence reads: CTSSQDSRGQCLRNTIYF. CDR3 DNA: TGCACCAGCAGCCAAGATAGTCGGGGACAGTGCCTAAGAAACACCATATATTTT.